This is a list of T cell receptor beta chains from one sample in a study of OX40 agonist ivuxolimab in advanced cancers. Libraries were prepared by immunoSEQ multiplex PCR; TCRdb keeps only in-frame clonotypes and omits some of them. Here the sample spans about 36,000 clones, 74% being singletons. The specimen comprised CD4+ or CD8+ T cells sorted from blood, sampled in a trial of the OX40 agonist ivuxolimab. The source of these receptors is an adult with an advanced solid tumor such as melanoma, head and neck, liver or kidney cancer. CDR3s include the opening cysteine and the closing phenylalanine or tryptophan.

v_call: TRBV6-5; j_call: TRBJ1-1; cdr3_aa: CASNKRGGTTEAFF
v_call: TRBV7-2; j_call: TRBJ2-5; cdr3_aa: CASSLVRGTLETQYF
v_call: TRBV19; j_call: TRBJ2-7; cdr3_aa: CASKTGTGTYEQYF
v_call: TRBV27; j_call: TRBJ2-3; cdr3_aa: CASSYRGLGTDTQYF
v_call: TRBV10-3; j_call: TRBJ1-1; cdr3_aa: CAISEWGQQNTEAFF
v_call: TRBV5-6; j_call: TRBJ1-5; cdr3_aa: CASSRSQGYQPQHF
v_call: TRBV10-3; j_call: TRBJ2-3; cdr3_aa: CAISDLLDTQYF
v_call: TRBV25-1; j_call: TRBJ2-4; cdr3_aa: CASSDYGTENIQYF
v_call: TRBV10-2; j_call: TRBJ2-3; cdr3_aa: CASSELSTDTQYF
v_call: TRBV12-5; j_call: TRBJ2-3; cdr3_aa: CASGYGVADTQYF
v_call: TRBV6-6; j_call: TRBJ2-1; cdr3_aa: CASGQGSSYNEQFF
v_call: TRBV19; j_call: TRBJ1-5; cdr3_aa: CAAKGPGYGQPQHF
v_call: TRBV30; j_call: TRBJ1-1; cdr3_aa: CAWSVRASEAFF
v_call: TRBV4-1; j_call: TRBJ2-7; cdr3_aa: CASSTGLGYEQYF
v_call: TRBV12-5; j_call: TRBJ2-7; cdr3_aa: CASGLVLGGQGSYEQYF
v_call: TRBV4-2; j_call: TRBJ1-3; cdr3_aa: CASSQGPSSGNTIYF
v_call: TRBV7-9; j_call: TRBJ2-1; cdr3_aa: CASSLVLSQGAYNEQFF
v_call: TRBV7-8; j_call: TRBJ1-4; cdr3_aa: CASSSTGSSNEKLFF
v_call: TRBV19; j_call: TRBJ1-1; cdr3_aa: CASSTRQGEAEAFF
v_call: TRBV5-4; j_call: TRBJ2-2; cdr3_aa: CASTLIQGTGELFF
v_call: TRBV5-1; j_call: TRBJ1-2; cdr3_aa: CASSLARGPYGHTF
v_call: TRBV5-6; j_call: TRBJ2-1; cdr3_aa: CASSFPTGLNEQFF
v_call: TRBV6-5; j_call: TRBJ1-2; cdr3_aa: CASSYSGEPGYTF
v_call: TRBV6-5; j_call: TRBJ1-5; cdr3_aa: CASSYGTGLQPQHF
v_call: TRBV4-1; j_call: TRBJ2-2; cdr3_aa: CASSQDQGRYTGELFF
v_call: TRBV10-2; j_call: TRBJ2-5; cdr3_aa: CASSEASKQTQYF
v_call: TRBV10-2; j_call: TRBJ1-4; cdr3_aa: CASRDRVSTNEKLFF
v_call: TRBV11-2; j_call: TRBJ1-1; cdr3_aa: CASSLDRDREAFF
v_call: TRBV18; j_call: TRBJ2-7; cdr3_aa: CASSPAGRSSYEQYF
v_call: TRBV5-4; j_call: TRBJ1-5; cdr3_aa: CASSSGTGRNQPQHF
v_call: TRBV7-8; j_call: TRBJ2-7; cdr3_aa: CASSLTDRSNEQYF
v_call: TRBV6-5; j_call: TRBJ1-2; cdr3_aa: CASSYRDISGYTF
v_call: TRBV5-7; j_call: TRBJ1-2; cdr3_aa: CASSLESWVRDGYTF
v_call: TRBV6-5; j_call: TRBJ2-5; cdr3_aa: CASSYDLLGAGETQYF
v_call: TRBV5-1; j_call: TRBJ2-2; cdr3_aa: CASSLDGANTGELFF
v_call: TRBV9; j_call: TRBJ2-3; cdr3_aa: CASSVAITSGGSTDTQYF
v_call: TRBV11-2; j_call: TRBJ1-5; cdr3_aa: CASSLEGQNQPQHF
v_call: TRBV7-9; j_call: TRBJ1-4; cdr3_aa: CASSFSGGMREKLFF
v_call: TRBV6-4; j_call: TRBJ2-2; cdr3_aa: CASREPGTGSNTGELFF
v_call: TRBV6-1; j_call: TRBJ2-7; cdr3_aa: CASSDTGGPYEQYF
v_call: TRBV27; j_call: TRBJ1-6; cdr3_aa: CASSLFDRPGHSSYNSPLHF